Following are 14 T cell receptor beta chains from one sample sequenced in a study of vaccination effects on CD4 cells after COVID-19. The repertoire was sequenced with immunoSEQ multiplex PCR; TCRdb's copy has only in-frame clones and lacks some. The table has 70,000 or so clones, 78% seen once. These receptors' antigens are unknown. Antigen-specific CD4+ T cell clonotypes were called by their expansion after viral peptide-pool culture in ViraFEST. The culture ran for approximately 10 days before CD4+ T cells were isolated. Vaccine recipients had no previous SARS-CoV-2 infection; their nucleocapsid antibodies were negative. Specimen: CD4+ T cells from PBMCs cultured with SARS-CoV-2 spike peptides, collected before COVID-19 vaccination. The receptors come from a human donor who received a COVID-19 vaccine.

The chain uses TRBV2 and TRBJ1-4; 7 bases fit TRBD1. The CDR3 sequence is 13 residues long. Trimming took 0 bases from V and 10 from J; bases not matched to a gene: 2. Germline V CDR1 and CDR2: SNHLY, FYNNEI. CDR3 nucleotide sequence: TGTGCCAGCAGTGAAGCCTGGGACAGAAAACTGTTTTTT. Residues: CASSEAWDRKLFF.

This clone has a handful of counts. The genes are TRBV9 and TRBJ1-3; 8 nucleotides line up with TRBD1. V lost 4 bases to trimming and J lost 1 base; unmatched junction nucleotides: 4. The CDR3 sequence is 15 residues long. Germline values: CDR1 SGDLS, CDR2 YYNGEE. The DNA for the CDR3 is TGTGCCAGCAGCAAAACAGGGGGTTCTGGAAACACCATATATTTT. Protein: CASSKTGGSGNTIYF.

V is TRBV4-1 and J is TRBJ1-2; 9 bases are shared with TRBD1. Germline V gene data show CDR1 as MGHRA and CDR2 as YSYEKL. This CDR3 is built from 14 residues. The J segment lost 8 bases and the V segment lost 4 bases, leaving 8 bases of the junction unmatched. DNA for the CDR3: TGCGCCAGCAGCCCCCTGGGACAGGGTGGGGGCTACACCTTC. Translated, it gives CASSPLGQGGGYTF.

This clone was seen a few times. The V and J genes are TRBV12-3 or TRBV12-4 and TRBJ1-3; D gene unclear. This CDR3 has 13 amino acids. Trimming removed 6 bases from V and 0 bases from J, with 6 bases in between. This CDR3 reads CASRLISGNTIYF. In nucleotides, the CDR3 is TGTGCCAGCAGGTTAATCTCTGGAAACACCATATATTTT.

This clone is a singleton in its sample. This chain links TRBV5-1 with TRBJ2-3, with 8 bases aligning to TRBD2. The CDR3 sequence is 15 residues long. The germline gives CDR1 SGHRS, CDR2 YFSETQ. Unmatched junction bases numbered 7, after V lost 3 bases and J lost 4 bases. CDR3 amino acids: CASSSLAGRSDTQYF. In DNA, the CDR3 is TGCGCCAGCAGCTCATTAGCGGGGAGGTCAGATACGCAGTATTTT.

The rearrangement joins TRBV5-1 to TRBJ2-2; the match to TRBD2 covers 7 bases. The CDR3 is 16 amino acids. V gave up 2 bases and J gave up 0 bases; unmatched junction bases: 4. Germline V gene sequence: CDR1 SGHRS, CDR2 YFSETQ. The CDR3 DNA sequence: TGCGCCAGCAGCTTACAAGCGGGAACGAACACCGGGGAGCTGTTTTTT. This translates into CASSLQAGTNTGELFF.

V and J are TRBV9 and TRBJ2-7; the D gene is possibly TRBD2 (7 bases). The CDR3 spans 12 residues. In germline, CDR1 is SGDLS, CDR2 YYNGEE. The germline V and J ends were trimmed by 8 bases and 5 bases, with 14 bases remaining between them. The CDR3 region is CARGGAFDEQYV. The CDR3 DNA is TGTGCCAGGGGGGGGGCCTTCGACGAGCAGTACGTC.

V gene TRBV5-1 combines with J gene TRBJ1-5, with D possibly being TRBD1 (6 bases). The germline V and J ends were trimmed by 3 bases and 2 bases, with 9 bases remaining between them. Looked up from germline, CDR1 is SGHRS and CDR2 is YFSETQ. CDR3 size: 14 residues. The CDR3 DNA reads as TGCGCCAGCAGCTATGCAGGGGGCAATCAGCCCCAGCATTTT. It encodes CASSYAGGNQPQHF.

V and J are TRBV19 and TRBJ2-5, with TRBD2 identical over 12 bases. The germline V gene encodes CDR1 LNHDA and CDR2 SQIVND (reference sequence). The CDR3 runs 17 residues. V shed 5 bases and J 5 bases; nucleotides not matched to a gene: 12. CDR3 coding DNA: TGTGCCAGTAGTTCTTGGACTAGCGGGGCGGGGGCGGAGACCCAGTACTTC. Translating gives CASSSWTSGAGAETQYF.

The chain carries TRBV2 and TRBJ1-2; 9 bases are shared with TRBD1. Germline loops: CDR1 SNHLY, CDR2 FYNNEI. The CDR3 sequence is 14 residues long. The ends lost 4 bases at V and 8 bases at J; junction bases unmatched: 8. The DNA of the CDR3 is TGTGCCAGCAGTGGGCCGGGGACAGGGTACGGCTACACCTTC. Translated, it gives CASSGPGTGYGYTF. The complete variable domain, with remaining parts taken from reference TRBV2 and TRBJ1-2, reads EPEVTQTPSHQVTQMGQEVILRCVPISNHLYFYWYRQILGQKVEFLVSFYNNEISEKSEIFDDQFSVERPDGSNFTLKIRSTKLEDSAMYFCASSGPGTGYGYTFGSGTRLTVV.

The rearrangement joins TRBV19 to TRBJ1-2, with D possibly matching TRBD1 (5 bases). The CDR3 loop spans 12 amino acids. V was clipped by 10 bases and J by 6 bases, with 15 bases between them. Germline V CDR1 and CDR2: LNHDA, SQIVND (reference sequence). CDR3 protein: CATQTGAHGYTF. CDR3 DNA: TGTGCCACCCAAACCGGGGCCCATGGCTACACCTTC.

The J gene is TRBJ1-2, the V gene TRBV5-1; 8 bases fit TRBD1. Trimming at V came to 0 bases and at J to 6 bases, leaving 1 base not matched to a gene. The CDR3 is 13 amino acids. Germline V gene sequence: CDR1 SGHRS, CDR2 YFSETQ. CDR3 nucleotide sequence: TGCGCCAGCAGCTTGGGACAGGGGAATGGCTACACCTTC. Encoded protein: CASSLGQGNGYTF.

The rearrangement joins TRBV7-2 to TRBJ1-1; a possible D gene is TRBD1 (5 bases). Trimming removed 5 bases at V and 1 base at J, with 8 bases between. This CDR3 contains 13 residues. CDR1 SGHTA and CDR2 FQGNSA come from the germline V gene. DNA of the CDR3: TGTGCCAGCAGCGTGGACACGAACACTGAAGCTTTCTTT. Its translation: CASSVDTNTEAFF.

This rearrangement joins TRBV5-6 to TRBJ1-4, with D possibly matching TRBD1 (6 bases). CDR1 is SGHDT and CDR2 is YYEEEE in the germline V gene. This CDR3 spans 17 amino acids. Deletions cut 4 bases from V and 1 base from J, with 17 bases between. The CDR3 DNA reads TGTGCCAGCAGCCGAACGAAAGCAGGGGTAACTAATGAAAAACTGTTTTTT. Translation: CASSRTKAGVTNEKLFF.